This TCR beta chain derives from a study of blood T cell repertoires in COVID-19. This CDR3 region has 14 residues. CDR1 is SGHRS and CDR2 is YFSETQ in the germline V gene. Trimming removed 0 bases at V and 4 bases at J, with 9 bases between. Using immunoSEQ multiplex PCR, the repertoire was profiled, and TCRdb retains in-frame clones only, with some absent. The sample has 60,000 to 75,000 clones, 80% to 90% seen once. The rearrangement links TRBV5-1 to TRBJ2-3, with D perhaps TRBD1 (6 bases). The origin of this receptor is a human donor in a cohort sampled during active COVID-19. Sequences were obtained from peripheral blood. CDR3 sequence reads: CASSLAQGSDTQYF. Written as DNA, the CDR3 is TGCGCCAGCAGCTTGGCTCAGGGGTCAGATACGCAGTATTTT. Filled out from reference TRBV5-1 and TRBJ2-3, the complete variable domain reads KAGVTQTPRYLIKTRGQQVTLSCSPISGHRSVSWYQQTPGQGLQFLFEYFSETQRNKGNFPGRFSGRQFSNSRSEMNVSTLELGDSALYLCASSLAQGSDTQYFGPGTRLTVL.